The clone carrying this T cell receptor beta chain was recorded a few times. Its antigen is currently unknown. Trimming left V 5 bases short and J 4 bases short, with 12 bases between. The CDR3 contains 14 residues. The germline CDR1 and CDR2 sequences are SGHTA and FQGNSA. These data belong to a study of post-analysis software for immune sequencing data. General study results and limits: Multiple sclerosis patients had significantly lower normalized Chao1 diversity than controls. The five TRBV segments detected at higher frequency in patients than in controls included TRBV5-6, TRBV5-1 and TRBV20-1.

Every TCR beta cDNA library bore unique molecular identifiers. Between 1 and 10 million T cells gave rise to roughly 0.5 million cDNA molecules. Each CDR3 protein gets one entry after TCRdb re-called the PCR reads with MiXCR. Of approximately 730,000 distinct CDR3 sequences listed, about 27% are singletons. This clonotype originated in a girl aged 5-17 years with multiple sclerosis. Sequencing was done on a sample of blood. The chain uses TRBV7-2 and TRBJ2-1, with D perhaps TRBD2 (5 bases). The CDR3, as DNA: TGTGCCAGCAGCCCTAGCCCGACATACAATGAGCAGTTCTTC. It is translated as CASSPSPTYNEQFF. The full variable domain, in which reference TRBV7-2 and TRBJ2-1 provide the parts outside the CDR3, is GAGVSQSPSNKVTEKGKDVELRCDPISGHTALYWYRQSLGQGLEFLIYFQGNSAPDKSGLPSDRFSAERTGGSVSTLTIQRTQQEDSAVYLCASSPSPTYNEQFFGPGTRLTVL.